These 2 T cell receptor beta chains share one sample of origin, sequenced in a study of T cells in Graves' hyperthyroidism and ophthalmopathy. The investigators amplified TCR beta CDR3 regions from RNA transcripts. Researchers ran a first-round RT-PCR on the TCR CDR3 using the HTBI primer set. TCRdb analysed the multiplex PCR reads with MiXCR anew, one entry per CDR3 protein. The repertoire includes about 400,000 distinct CDR3 sequences, roughly an eighth of them detected once, and around 9.2% sits in the top ten. The specimen was blood. These receptors came from a young woman with Graves' hyperthyroidism.

The table lists this clonotype with many counts. The chain has TRBV15 and TRBJ2-1; either TRBD1 or TRBD2 may fit D (6 bases each). Germline V gene data show CDR1 as LNHNV and CDR2 as YYDKDF (reference sequence). With 5 bases removed from V and 8 bases from J, the gap between germline ends came to 22 bases. This CDR3 has 16 residues. The CDR3 bases are TGTGCCACCAGCCCAGCCGGATCTAGGGGGGACGATGAGCAGTTCTTC. Translating gives CATSPAGSRGDDEQFF.

This clonotype appeared a few times. The V call is TRBV7-9, the J call TRBJ1-4, with no clear D. The CDR3 has 16 amino acids. Germline V gives CDR1 SEHNR, CDR2 FQNEAQ (reference sequence). V lost 2 bases and J lost 6, with 16 bases in between. DNA for the CDR3: TGTGCCAGCAGCTTAAGGGCCCGGGGAGTCGATGAAAAACTGTTTTTT. Translating it yields CASSLRARGVDEKLFF.